The 22 T cell receptor beta chains below come from one sample, sequenced in a study of blood T cells in healthy people across ages. Then a second PCR, running about 6 to 11 cycles, was carried out with a sample-barcoded 5' primer and a J-beta primer mix. TCRdb used MiXCR to reprocess the 5' RACE reads, holding one entry per CDR3 protein. Here the sample spans roughly 860,000 distinct CDR3 sequences, 62% being singletons. Sequenced: blood. Receptors originate from a young man in good health.

This clonotype came up many times. The chain is built from TRBV6-2 or TRBV6-3 and TRBJ2-1; 7 bases line up with TRBD2. CDR1 and CDR2 from the germline V gene are MNHEY and SVGEGT. The V segment lost 3 bases and the J segment 7 bases; nucleotides outside the gene matches: 3. The CDR3 loop spans 13 amino acids. The CDR3 DNA follows: TGTGCCAGCAGTTATGGCGGGGGAAATGAGCAGTTCTTC. Translating gives CASSYGGGNEQFF.

This clonotype has just one count. This rearrangement joins TRBV24-1 to TRBJ2-7; D is perhaps TRBD1 (6 bases). CDR1 KGHDR and CDR2 SFDVKD come from the germline V gene. The CDR3 runs 13 residues. V lost 5 bases and J 7 bases, leaving 14 bases between the germline ends. DNA of the CDR3: TGTGCCACCAGTGCAGGGGCGCGTTGGGAGCAGTACTTC. Translation gives CATSAGARWEQYF.

The sample holds a few counts of this clonotype. J is TRBJ2-3 and V is TRBV6-5, with 12 bases identical to TRBD2. The CDR3 covers 18 residues. The germline CDR1 and CDR2 sequences are MNHEY and SVGAGI. The junction had 6 bases not matched to a gene; V was cut back by 0 bases and J by 2 bases. CDR3 amino acids: CASSYSETSGGTTDTQYF. CDR3 nucleotide sequence: TGTGCCAGCAGTTACTCCGAGACTAGCGGGGGAACCACAGATACGCAGTATTTT.

The count of this clonotype is one. The chain recombines TRBV19 with TRBJ1-2; a possible D gene is TRBD1 (5 bases). The germline V gene has CDR1 LNHDA and CDR2 SQIVND (reference sequence). This CDR3 contains 13 residues. The ends were cut back, 7 bases at V and 7 bases at J, with 16 bases in the middle. The CDR3 spells CASNTRRDSGYTF. The CDR3 DNA is TGTGCCAGTAATACTCGGCGGGACTCTGGCTACACCTTC.

In its sample, this clonotype was seen once. The chain employs TRBV20-1 and TRBJ2-5, with TRBD2 as a possible D gene (6 bases). Judging by the DNA end, TRBJ2-7 fits better; the J call may be wrong. The CDR3 length is 14 residues. CDR1 is DFQATT and CDR2 is SNEGSKA in the germline V gene (reference sequence). As DNA, the CDR3 is TGCAGTGCTAATGGGGGGTCCGCCTCCTACGAGCAGTACTTC. Encoded protein: CSANGGSASYEQYF.

This rearrangement joins TRBV12-3 or TRBV12-4 to TRBJ2-6; D possibly corresponds to TRBD2 (6 bases). The CDR3 sequence is 15 residues long. The V gene lost 6 bases and the J gene lost 2 bases, with 11 bases spanning the gap. Here the CDR3 DNA reads TGTGCCAGCAGCCGGGACTTACCTGGGGCCAACGTCCTGACTTTC. Amino acid sequence: CASSRDLPGANVLTF.

The gene calls are TRBV1 and TRBJ1-2; the DNA was not compared with TRBD1, the D call given in the table. TRBV1 has pseudogene status. This CDR3 region has 15 residues. The CDR3 DNA is TGCACCAGCAACAACCCCCAAGGGTTGGGCGATGGCTACACCTTC. As protein: CTSNNPQGLGDGYTF.

This clonotype has a single count. This sequence joins TRBV3-1 and TRBJ1-5, with D maybe TRBD1 (5 bases). The CDR3 runs 13 residues. Germline V CDR1 and CDR2: LGHDT, YNNKEL (reference sequence). Deletions cut 5 bases from V and 5 bases from J, with 10 bases between. DNA for the CDR3: TGTGCCAGCAGCACAGGACCGGATCAGCCCCAGCATTTT. This encodes CASSTGPDQPQHF.

The gene calls are TRBV7-9 and TRBJ2-4; 9 nucleotides agree with TRBD2. The end of the DNA fits TRBJ2-7 better, so the J call may be wrong. This CDR3 has 14 residues. In germline, CDR1 is SEHNR, CDR2 FQNEAQ (reference sequence). CDR3 protein: CASSSSGESYEQYF. The CDR3 bases are TGTGCCAGCAGTTCTAGCGGGGAAAGCTACGAGCAGTACTTC.

The rearrangement uses TRBV20-1 and TRBJ2-3; 9 nucleotides line up with TRBD2. Trimming took 5 bases from V and 1 from J; bases not matched to a gene: 13. Germline V gives CDR1 DFQATT, CDR2 SNEGSKA (reference sequence). This CDR3 spans 17 amino acids. The CDR3 DNA reads TGCAGTGCTGATGGACTAGCGAGGAACGAAGGCACAGATACGCAGTATTTT. Protein product: CSADGLARNEGTDTQYF.

This clonotype was seen a handful of times. CDR3 region: CASSQVPPGSGRDTQYF. Here the CDR3 DNA reads TGCGCCAGCAGCCAGGTCCCACCAGGGAGCGGGCGAGATACGCAGTATTTT. This rearrangement joins TRBV4-3 to TRBJ2-3; a possible D gene is TRBD2 (6 bases). Trimming stripped 3 bases from V and 5 bases from J, with 21 bases between. Per the germline V gene, CDR1 is LGHNA and CDR2 is YSLEER. The CDR3 has 17 amino acids.

This clonotype was picked up a small number of times. The gene calls are TRBV2 and TRBJ1-2; no clear D gene. Trimming stripped 6 bases from V and 6 bases from J, with 14 bases between. In germline, CDR1 is SNHLY, CDR2 FYNNEI. There are 13 residues in the CDR3. For the CDR3, the DNA is TGTGCCAGCAGCCCAGTCGCCGTACATGGCTACACCTTC. Translated: CASSPVAVHGYTF.

The J gene is TRBJ2-7, the V gene TRBV7-9; TRBD2 matches 12 bases. V dropped 5 bases and J dropped 2; count of bases not matched to a gene: 13. From germline, CDR1 is SEHNR and CDR2 FQNEAQ (reference sequence). The CDR3 spans 18 residues. CDR3: CASSPATTSGGRTYEQYF. The CDR3 DNA sequence: TGTGCCAGCAGCCCCGCGACGACTAGCGGGGGCCGGACCTACGAGCAGTACTTC. The full variable domain, with the rest looked up from reference TRBV7-9 and TRBJ2-7, is DTGVSQNPRHKITKRGQNVTFRCDPISEHNRLYWYRQTLGQGPEFLTYFQNEAQLEKSRLLSDRFSAERPKGSFSTLEIQRTEQGDSAMYLCASSPATTSGGRTYEQYFGPGTRLTVT.

The J gene is TRBJ1-2, the V gene TRBV7-2, with D perhaps matching TRBD1 (6 bases). V was trimmed by 5 bases and J by 4 bases, leaving 14 bases between them. The CDR3 runs 14 residues. Germline CDR1 is SGHTA and CDR2 is FQGNSA. The chain's CDR3 is CASSPPPTGYGYTF. CDR3 nucleotides: TGTGCCAGCAGCCCCCCCCCGACAGGCTATGGCTACACCTTC.

This clonotype was picked up a small number of times. The rearrangement joins TRBV29-1 to TRBJ1-2; the D gene is possibly TRBD1 (6 bases). The germline CDR1 and CDR2 sequences are SQVTM and ANQGSEA. CDR3 length: 13 residues. The V and J ends lost 6 bases and 2 bases respectively, with 13 bases between them. CDR3 coding DNA: TGCAGCGTGGGCGACAGGAGGAACTATGGCTACACCTTC. Its translation: CSVGDRRNYGYTF.

The chain uses TRBV4-2 and TRBJ1-2; 7 nucleotides align to TRBD1. J lost 4 bases, V lost 4 bases, and 9 bases had no gene match. The CDR3 totals 15 residues. Per germline, CDR1 LGHNA and CDR2 YNFKEQ. The CDR3 bases are TGTGCCAGCAGCCCTCGGGACAGAGAACGCTATGGCTACACCTTC. This translates into CASSPRDRERYGYTF.

The rearrangement uses TRBV9 and TRBJ2-4, with TRBD2 identical over 8 bases. The J call could be wrong; TRBJ2-5 is a better fit for the DNA end. Per the germline V gene, CDR1 is SGDLS and CDR2 is YYNGEE. CDR3 length: 14 amino acids. Written as DNA, the CDR3 is TGTGCCAGCACTGGTAGCGGGGAGTGGGAGACCCAGTACTTC. Its protein is CASTGSGEWETQYF.

This rearrangement joins TRBV5-1 to TRBJ2-7; TRBD2 agrees at 7 bases. Germline lookup yields CDR1 SGHRS and CDR2 YFSETQ. Trimming cost V 4 bases and J 3 bases; bases outside gene matches: 10. CDR3 length equals 15 residues. CDR3 nucleotide sequence: TGCGCCAGCAGCCTCTTGGGGGAGGGTCGCTACGAGCAGTACTTC. Translated: CASSLLGEGRYEQYF.

The chain has TRBV29-1 and TRBJ2-3; D is possibly TRBD1 (6 bases). CDR3 size: 14 residues. Trimming removed 2 bases at V and 4 bases at J, with 13 bases between. Germline V CDR1 and CDR2: SQVTM, ANQGSEA. The CDR3 spells CSVEPQGVSDTQYF. The CDR3 bases are TGCAGCGTTGAACCACAGGGTGTGTCAGATACGCAGTATTTT.

CDR3 in amino acids: CSVEGGTAEAFF. In nucleotides, the CDR3 is TGCAGCGTTGAGGGGGGTACTGCTGAAGCTTTCTTT. The chain carries TRBV29-1 and TRBJ1-1; D possibly corresponds to TRBD1 (5 bases). V lost 3 bases to trimming and J lost 6 bases, with 11 bases between them. This CDR3 is built from 12 residues. Germline CDR1 and CDR2: SQVTM and ANQGSEA.

The gene calls are TRBV7-2 and TRBJ2-5; 7 bases are a match to TRBD2. After removal of 4 bases from V and 11 bases from J, the junction contained 19 bases not matched to a gene. The germline V gene encodes CDR1 SGHTA and CDR2 FQGNSA. The CDR3 has 16 residues. The CDR3 protein is CASSSATTSFSGEQYF. The CDR3 DNA reads TGTGCCAGCAGCTCCGCCACGACTAGCTTCTCTGGGGAGCAGTACTTC.

The chain couples TRBV4-2 to TRBJ2-3; 10 bases map to TRBD2. The J segment lost 4 bases and the V segment lost 1 base, leaving 2 bases of the junction unmatched. The CDR3 is made up of 15 amino acids. Germline CDR1 reads LGHNA; CDR2 reads YNFKEQ. This CDR3 reads CASSQASGSADTQYF. The CDR3 DNA is TGTGCCAGCAGCCAAGCTAGCGGGAGCGCAGATACGCAGTATTTT.